The following is a T cell receptor (beta chain) sequence with its context. The antigen remains undetermined. Germline loops: CDR1 MGHRA, CDR2 YSYEKL. The trim removed 2 bases at V and 7 bases at J, leaving 10 bases unmatched. CDR3 length: 16 amino acids. The table came from immunoSEQ multiplex PCR; TCRdb's copy has only in-frame clones and leaves some out. The table lists about 240,000 clones, 75% to 90% of them singletons. The study drew the donors from its approximately 110-subject validation cohort, separate from the roughly 710-subject first cohort. This entry belongs to a study of cytomegalovirus exposure and HLA in healthy donors. Study context: It was reported in a later analysis that the same platform had been used for the 90 to 150 validation repertoires as for the approximately 700 first-cohort repertoires.

Study-level points and caveats: 150 to 200 TCR beta chains were listed as cytomegalovirus-associated.

Material: PBMCs. This clonotype originated in a young woman in good health and CMV-seropositive. This chain joins TRBV4-1 and TRBJ2-3, with TRBD1 identical over 9 bases. The DNA for the CDR3 is TGCGCCAGCAGCCAACCACAGGGGGCGCAGGGTTATACGCAGTATTTT. Its protein product is CASSQPQGAQGYTQYF.